This section outlines one T cell receptor (beta chain) sequence together with its context. No antigen is known for it. This specimen belongs to a study of T cell responses to AZD1222 COVID-19 vaccine. Study outcomes and limitations: Nearly half of spike-specific TCRs reportedly go after variant regions that carry no mutations. Just five to seven AZD1222 recipients tested seropositive at baseline. The breadth and depth of Spike-specific TCRs increased once two AZD1222 doses had been given. Repertoire sampling was restricted to post-peak T cell response timepoints.

Germline V lookup: CDR1 GTSNPN, CDR2 SVGIG (reference sequence). The CDR3 totals 12 residues. Deletions cut 0 bases from V and 3 bases from J, with 6 bases between. The method was immunoSEQ multiplex PCR; TCRdb's version includes in-frame clones alone and lacks a portion of them. The data hold 95,000 to 110,000 clones, with about nine tenths observed a single time. The source of this sequence is an adult who received the MenACWY meningococcal vaccine as a control. The chain uses TRBV30 and TRBJ2-7; perhaps D is TRBD1 or TRBD2 (5 bases each). Here the sequenced sample was peripheral blood, taken 28 days after the second dose of the MenACWY control vaccine. CDR3 amino acids: CAWSVGDYEQYF. In DNA form, the CDR3 reads TGTGCCTGGAGTGTGGGGGACTACGAGCAGTACTTC.